Below, 9 T cell receptor beta chains from the same sample are listed, as sequenced in a study of OX40 agonist ivuxolimab in advanced cancers. TCRdb's copy holds only in-frame clones and misses some; the assay was immunoSEQ multiplex PCR. This sample has roughly 43,000 clones, with over 75% found just once. The sample was CD4+ or CD8+ T cells sorted from blood, taken in a trial of the OX40 agonist ivuxolimab. The receptor set was obtained from an adult with an advanced solid tumor such as melanoma, head and neck, liver or kidney cancer.

About this clone itself: Germline is not matched at one junction end, which may reflect a read error. V is TRBV7-7 and J is TRBJ2-3; TRBD2 aligns across 14 bases. CDR3 length equals 16 residues. The germline gives CDR1 SSHAT, CDR2 FNYEAQ (reference sequence). The CDR3 protein is CASSLRLAGGTDTQYF. The CDR3 nucleotides are TGTGCTAGCAGCTTACGACTAGCGGGAGGGACAGATACGCAGTATTTT.

The chain links TRBV7-6 to TRBJ1-1; D might be TRBD1 (6 bases). CDR3 length equals 14 residues. The V end lost 3 bases, the J end lost 0 bases, and 8 bases lay between the germline ends. Germline V lookup: CDR1 SGHVS, CDR2 FNYEAQ. CDR3 coding DNA: TGTGCCAGCAGCTTGGGGACACTGAACACTGAAGCTTTCTTT. Translated, it gives CASSLGTLNTEAFF.

The rearrangement links TRBV6-5 to TRBJ1-1; TRBD1 aligns across 10 bases. V was clipped by 8 bases and J by 2 bases; unmatched bases: 8. Germline CDR1 MNHEY, CDR2 SVGAGI. The CDR3 consists of 15 residues. As DNA, the CDR3 is TGTGCCAGCCTATTGGACAGGGGGGATAACACTGAAGCTTTCTTT. Its protein is CASLLDRGDNTEAFF.

The rearrangement links TRBV27 to TRBJ2-2; D is possibly TRBD1 (6 bases). CDR1 and CDR2 (germline): MNHEY, SMNVEV (reference sequence). CDR3 length: 15 amino acids. V lost 5 bases and J 0 bases, leaving 10 bases between the germline ends. The CDR3, as DNA: TGTGCCAGCAGTGGACAGTCCTCGAACACCGGGGAGCTGTTTTTT. This gives the protein CASSGQSSNTGELFF.

The V and J genes are TRBV7-2 and TRBJ2-5; 9 nucleotides align to TRBD2. The J call may be mistaken, given a closer DNA end match to TRBJ2-7. Germline CDR1 SGHTA, CDR2 FQGNSA. The CDR3 is 16 residues long. The CDR3 protein is CASSLLLVAGVYEQYF. Here the CDR3 DNA reads TGTGCCAGCAGCCTCCTTCTGGTAGCGGGAGTGTACGAGCAGTACTTC.

The V gene is TRBV7-9, the J gene TRBJ2-3; D remains ambiguous. CDR3 size: 12 residues. The V end lost 2 bases, the J end lost 5 bases, and 5 bases lay between the germline ends. Germline V gene sequence: CDR1 SEHNR, CDR2 FQNEAQ (reference sequence). CDR3 amino acids: CASSLLGDTQYF. CDR3 bases: TGTGCCAGCAGCTTACTAGGAGATACGCAGTATTTT.

This sequence joins TRBV28 and TRBJ1-5, with 7 nucleotides matching TRBD1. CDR3 length: 15 amino acids. CDR1 and CDR2 (germline): MDHEN, SYDVKM. With 6 bases clipped from V and 5 bases from J, the junction kept 10 bases outside the gene matches. The CDR3 spells CASSRGQPFHQPQHF. CDR3 coding DNA: TGTGCCAGCAGCAGGGGACAGCCTTTTCATCAGCCCCAGCATTTT. The whole variable domain, filled in from reference TRBV28 and TRBJ1-5, reads DVKVTQSSRYLVKRTGEKVFLECVQDMDHENMFWYRQDPGLGLRLIYFSYDVKMKEKGDIPEGYSVSREKKERFSLILESASTNQTSMYLCASSRGQPFHQPQHFGDGTRLSIL.

This chain links TRBV9 with TRBJ2-3; D is perhaps TRBD1 (5 bases). The length of the CDR3 is 15 residues. The V end was cut by 0 bases, the J end by 5 bases, with 13 bases between. CDR1 SGDLS and CDR2 YYNGEE come from the germline V gene. The CDR3: CASSVVGGAQDTQYF. Written as DNA, the CDR3 is TGTGCCAGCAGCGTAGTTGGTGGGGCGCAAGATACGCAGTATTTT.

This chain uses TRBV5-1 with TRBJ1-1; unclear D gene. Trimming shortened V by 2 bases and J by 6 bases, and 5 bases separated the two germline ends. CDR1 and CDR2 (germline): SGHRS, YFSETQ. This CDR3 is built from 11 residues. The CDR3 DNA is TGCGCCAGCAGCTTTGGGGCTGAAGCTTTCTTT. This codes for CASSFGAEAFF.